The clone carrying this T cell receptor beta chain turned up a few times. What it recognizes is unknown. These data come from a study of beta chain features in type 1 diabetes. The germline V and J ends were trimmed by 8 bases and 1 base, with 11 bases remaining between them. This CDR3 has 14 amino acids. CDR1 and CDR2 from the germline V gene are SGHAT and FQNNGV. As every portion of the isolated RNA was reverse transcribed, the sequencing read expressed TCRB transcripts. Clones were sequenced by immunoSEQ multiplex PCR, and TCRdb holds only the in-frame ones, with some missing. This sample has almost 350,000 clones, with 8% found just once. Broader study findings: Shorter TCRB CDR3s, moderately but significantly so, marked every one of the four CD4+ subsets in Type 1 diabetes patients.

The chain recombines TRBV11-2 with TRBJ2-2; tentative D call: TRBD2 (6 bases). The clonotype originates from a woman between 18 and 29 years old in good health. Sequences were obtained from central memory CD4+ T cells from blood. CDR3 sequence: CASHTSQNTGELFF. Written as DNA, the CDR3 is TGTGCCAGCCATACTAGCCAGAACACCGGGGAGCTGTTTTTT.